This T cell receptor (beta chain) is from a study of patients and donors after allogeneic stem cell transplantation. In TCRdb, the RT-PCR reads were re-called with MiXCR into one record per CDR3 protein. Of about 30,000 distinct CDR3 sequences listed, 7.5% to 9% are singletons. This clonotype was found many times. V was cut by 5 bases and J by 4 bases, with 15 bases left in between. The germline CDR1 and CDR2 sequences are KGHDR and SFDVKD. The length of the CDR3 is 15 residues. The sequenced sample consisted of blood, either unsorted or a sorted T cell fraction (not recorded which). The sequence was collected from a human donor who was either an allogeneic HSCT recipient or a stem cell or donor lymphocyte infusion donor (not recorded which). It is not recorded whose cells these are; they may come from a transplant donor. The V call is TRBV24-1, the J call TRBJ2-3; tentative D call: TRBD2 (6 bases). The CDR3 sequence is CATSGGLDNSDTQYF. DNA of the CDR3: TGTGCCACCAGTGGGGGACTCGACAACTCAGATACGCAGTATTTT.